This entry lists 9 T cell receptor beta chains sequenced from one sample in a study of beta chain features in type 1 diabetes. Their antigens are not known. Study-wide results and caveats: Type 1 diabetes patients had TCRB CDR3s that were shorter (moderately but significantly so) in all four CD4+ subsets.

Of the isolated RNA, all was reverse transcribed, and so the sequenced material was expressed TCRB transcripts. The assay was immunoSEQ multiplex PCR, and TCRdb's table has in-frame clones only and misses some. This table holds about 650,000 clones, 9.5% to 15% found once. The material sequenced was naive CD4+ T cells from blood. The receptors were gathered from a young man with type 1 diabetes.

This chain joins TRBV6-5 and TRBJ2-1, with D unresolved. Looked up from germline, CDR1 is MNHEY and CDR2 is SVGAGI. This CDR3 region has 14 residues. V lost 5 bases and J 9 bases, leaving 17 bases between the germline ends. CDR3 in DNA: TGTGCCAGCAGTCCCAACTCATGGAGACTTGAGCAGTTCTTC. The encoded protein is CASSPNSWRLEQFF.

The chain carries TRBV6-5 and TRBJ1-4, with D possibly TRBD1 on 5 matching bases. Germline-derived CDR1 and CDR2 are MNHEY and SVGAGI. This CDR3 is built from 15 residues. V was pared by 6 bases and J by 5 bases, with 16 bases between. The CDR3 here is CASSAKGRANEKLFF. The CDR3 DNA follows: TGTGCCAGCAGCGCTAAGGGACGGGCAAATGAAAAACTGTTTTTT.

The chain recombines TRBV25-1 with TRBJ2-2, with a weak D call TRBD2 (6 bases). V was shortened by 7 bases and J by 7 bases, with 7 bases between the two germline ends. This CDR3 spans 11 amino acids. CDR1 MGHDK and CDR2 SYGVNS come from the germline V gene. CDR3 protein: CASIGGGELFF. The CDR3 bases are TGTGCCAGCATCGGGGGCGGGGAGCTGTTTTTT.

This clone has only a few counts. V usage is TRBV20-1 and J usage is TRBJ1-2; weak D call: TRBD1 (5 bases). This CDR3 spans 11 amino acids. The V gene's germline CDR1 is DFQATT and CDR2 SNEGSKA (reference sequence). The V end was cut by 6 bases, the J end by 5 bases, with 10 bases between. CDR3 sequence reads: CSAKDSYGYTF. The CDR3 DNA reads TGCAGTGCGAAAGACAGTTATGGCTACACCTTC.

This clone occurred a few times. Other DNA sequences within the sample encode an identical CDR3. The genes are TRBV5-1 and TRBJ2-3; D is unclear. The CDR3 extends over 13 amino acids. Deletions cut 1 base from V and 1 base from J, with 4 bases between. CDR1 and CDR2 (germline): SGHRS, YFSETQ. For the CDR3, the DNA is TGCGCCAGCAGCTTGCCCGGCACAGATACGCAGTATTTT. It yields the protein CASSLPGTDTQYF. Drawing the rest from reference TRBV5-1 and TRBJ2-3, the complete variable domain is KAGVTQTPRYLIKTRGQQVTLSCSPISGHRSVSWYQQTPGQGLQFLFEYFSETQRNKGNFPGRFSGRQFSNSRSEMNVSTLELGDSALYLCASSLPGTDTQYFGPGTRLTVL.

A few counts support this clone. V gene TRBV9 combines with J gene TRBJ2-2; no clear D. The CDR3 spans 13 residues. The germline CDR1 and CDR2 sequences are SGDLS and YYNGEE. V lost 0 bases, J lost 3 bases, and 3 bases lay in between. The CDR3 region is CASSVAHTGELFF. The DNA of the CDR3 is TGTGCCAGCAGCGTAGCCCACACCGGGGAGCTGTTTTTT.

This clone was seen a few times. The chain joins TRBV6-1 to TRBJ2-7; the D is unclear. This CDR3 has 12 amino acids. The V gene's germline CDR1 is MNHNS and CDR2 SASEGT. The V and J ends lost 6 bases and 2 bases respectively, with 8 bases between them. The CDR3 DNA sequence: TGTGCCAGCAGCCTGACCACCTACGAGCAGTACTTC. Amino acid sequence: CASSLTTYEQYF.

The chain couples TRBV7-2 to TRBJ1-2, with D perhaps TRBD1 (6 bases). CDR3 length: 16 amino acids. Trimming removed 5 bases from V and 4 bases from J, with 20 bases in between. In germline, CDR1 is SGHTA, CDR2 FQGNSA. In DNA, the CDR3 is TGTGCCAGCAGCGGACTACAGGGAGGAGAAGGCTATGGCTACACCTTC. This codes for CASSGLQGGEGYGYTF.

This clone occurred a few times. The rearrangement joins TRBV5-1 to TRBJ1-2; D remains ambiguous. The V and J ends lost 2 bases and 2 bases respectively, with 7 bases between them. The CDR3 totals 13 residues. Per the germline V gene, CDR1 is SGHRS and CDR2 is YFSETQ. CDR3: CASSLSENYGYTF. Written as DNA, the CDR3 is TGCGCCAGCAGCTTATCGGAGAACTATGGCTACACCTTC.